This paragraph covers one T cell receptor (beta chain) sequence. As yet, its antigen is unknown. Expressed TCRB transcripts were sequenced because the entire RNA isolate underwent reverse transcription. Sequencing was performed with immunoSEQ multiplex PCR; in TCRdb, only in-frame clones are kept and a portion is missing. Altogether about 260,000 clones are present, around 24% being singletons, with the ten largest covering around 0.012%. These data belong to a study of beta chain features in type 1 diabetes. Overall study: Age, gender and cell yields were similar between patients and healthy donors. General study points: For patients, the naive, central memory and Treg TCRB repertoires appeared more alike than for healthy donors. Patients with Type 1 diabetes showed moderately but significantly shorter TCRB CDR3s in all four CD4+ subsets. It was not settled here whether HLA type affects TCRB rearrangement.

Trimming took off 4 bases at V and 1 base at J, with 16 bases between the two ends. Germline loops: CDR1 SEHNR, CDR2 FQNEAQ (reference sequence). CDR3 size: 16 residues. This chain links TRBV7-9 with TRBJ1-1; D gene ambiguous. The sequenced sample was naive CD4+ T cells from blood. The receptor comes from a young woman with type 1 diabetes. The DNA for the CDR3 is TGTGCCAGCAGCTCAGGCTTTCTACGGGGGAACACTGAAGCTTTCTTT. It encodes CASSSGFLRGNTEAFF.